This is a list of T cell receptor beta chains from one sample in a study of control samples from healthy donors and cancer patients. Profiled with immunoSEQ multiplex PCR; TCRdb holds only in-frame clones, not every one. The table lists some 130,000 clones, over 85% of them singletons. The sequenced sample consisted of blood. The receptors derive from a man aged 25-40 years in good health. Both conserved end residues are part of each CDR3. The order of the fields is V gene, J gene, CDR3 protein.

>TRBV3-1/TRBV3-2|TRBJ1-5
CASSQDWGDYSNQPQHF
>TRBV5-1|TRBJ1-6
CASSLYGESPLHF
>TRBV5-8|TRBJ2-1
CASSPYSTAYNEQFF
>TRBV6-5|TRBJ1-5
CASRITGIGQPQHF
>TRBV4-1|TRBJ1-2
CASSPIFGFNGYTF
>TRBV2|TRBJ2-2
CASSVRESTGELFF
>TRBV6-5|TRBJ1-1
CASSPRGWNTEAFF
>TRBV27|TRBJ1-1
CASSSWDSSTEAFF
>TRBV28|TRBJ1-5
CASSFGRLGTGNQPQHF
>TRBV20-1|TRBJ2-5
CREETQYF
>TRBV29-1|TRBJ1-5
CSVGAGFNQPQHF
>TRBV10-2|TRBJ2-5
CASSGIPPGPQETQYF
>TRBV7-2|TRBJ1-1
CASSLLNAQNTEAFF
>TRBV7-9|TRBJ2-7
CASSLTPGDEQYF
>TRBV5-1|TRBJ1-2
CASSPTGGTASGYTF
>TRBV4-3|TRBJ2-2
CASSRQVGRNTGELFF
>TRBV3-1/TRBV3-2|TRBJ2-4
CASSETSGEGGLAKNIQYF
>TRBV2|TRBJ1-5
CASSGSTGGRGINQPQHF
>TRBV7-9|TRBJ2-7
CASSSTRGEQYF
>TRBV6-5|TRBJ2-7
CASRAGQGPYEQYF
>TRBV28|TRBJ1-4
CASSSPFSGQLLLVTNEKLFF
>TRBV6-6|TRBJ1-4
CASSWGEKLFF
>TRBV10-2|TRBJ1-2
CASSVSGKANYGYTF
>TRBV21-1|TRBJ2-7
CASSIGGTGYGEQYF
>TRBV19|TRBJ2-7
CASSIGGGFGYEQYF
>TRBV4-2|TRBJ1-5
CASSQDRGQLSNQPQHF
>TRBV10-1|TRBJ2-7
CASSDRTSGDYEQYF
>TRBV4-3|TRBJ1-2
CASSQDVGSSYGYTF
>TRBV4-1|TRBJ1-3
CASSLEWGQGMINSGNTIYF
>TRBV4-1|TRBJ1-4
CASSPLSGGEKLFF
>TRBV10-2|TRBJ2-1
CASSERDRANEQFF
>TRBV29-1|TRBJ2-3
CSVRGGSTDTQYF
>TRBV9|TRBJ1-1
CASSVVPNTEAFF
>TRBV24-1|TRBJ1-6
CATSDRGNSPLHF
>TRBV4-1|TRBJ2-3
CASSDIVYDTQYF
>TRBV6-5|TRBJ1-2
CASSTGQGFYGYTF
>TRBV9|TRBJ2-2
CASSVRTSGGKNTGELFF
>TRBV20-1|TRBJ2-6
CSASYGANVLTF
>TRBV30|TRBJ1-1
CAWSVGQGDTEAFF
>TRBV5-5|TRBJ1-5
CASSLRESLSQPQHF
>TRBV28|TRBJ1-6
CASKVFNSPLHF
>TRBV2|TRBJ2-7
CASMGTDYEQYF
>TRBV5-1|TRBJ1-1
CATIQLLVGNTEAFF
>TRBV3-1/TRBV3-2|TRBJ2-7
CASSPGLAASYEQYF
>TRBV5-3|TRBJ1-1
CARSWAGGSSPLGAFF
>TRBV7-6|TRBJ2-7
CASSFGLNEQYF